This T cell receptor (beta chain) was profiled in a study of patients and donors after allogeneic stem cell transplantation. Germline V CDR1 and CDR2: SGHRS, YFSETQ. Between the trimmed V and J ends, which lost 5 bases and 0 bases, there was a span of 10 bases. The CDR3 has 14 amino acids. TCRdb passed the RT-PCR reads through MiXCR, listing each CDR3 protein once. The table has approximately 430,000 distinct CDR3 sequences, 16% seen once. This clonotype was seen repeatedly, ten times or more. The chain couples TRBV5-1 to TRBJ2-3; D ambiguous. The sample was blood, either unsorted or a sorted T cell fraction (not recorded which). The TCR sequence derives from a human donor who was either an allogeneic HSCT recipient or a stem cell or donor lymphocyte infusion donor (not recorded which). It is not recorded whose cells these are; they may come from a transplant donor. The CDR3 spells CASRIDPSTDTQYF. DNA for the CDR3: TGCGCCAGCAGGATTGACCCAAGCACAGATACGCAGTATTTT.